This TCR beta chain was obtained from a study of blood T cell repertoires in COVID-19 (dated by TCRdb to 2019 to 2021). About the study as a whole: The collaborator samples originated in the United States, Italy and Spain and spanned the acute and convalescent phases of COVID-19. The prospective study material was composed of cDNA or gDNA derived from T cells, B-cell-depleted T cells, or PBMCs. Samples were obtained from the ongoing ImmuneRACE study (first 160 participants) and from 1,200 or so subjects provided by 6 global collaborators. A freely available public database, intended as a resource for researchers studying the immune response to SARS-CoV-2, is where the repertoires were released. Subjects who had been exposed to COVID-19, were actively infected with it, or had recovered from it provided the deeply sampled blood TCRbeta repertoires that made up the dataset. Sample metadata almost always included a de-identified subject ID, COVID-19 status, age in years and sex. HLA class I and class II types, where available, came from metadata supplied by the sample provider rather than from assay-based typing.

Whole blood was collected in K2EDTA tubes by collaborating institutions according to the institutions' own protocols. Collaborator samples were shipped for TCRbeta analysis as frozen whole blood, isolated PBMCs, or DNA extracted from either sample type. Concerning this clone: No antigen is known for it. The sample holds no much larger clone one base away, and base qualities are not on file.

The immunoSEQ Assay, a bias-controlled multiplex PCR, was used to amplify TCRbeta CDR3 regions from genomic DNA. The paper's processing steps were these. The number of nucleated cells in each sample was estimated from the amplification of reference gene primers within the assay. To quantify the absolute abundance of each unique TCRbeta CDR3 rearrangement, sequence reads were collapsed and filtered. For each sample, productive Simpson clonality was calculated as the square root of Simpson's diversity index over productive rearrangements. TCRdb took this table from immuneACCESS and kept in-frame rearrangements with V and J called. Such tables lack part of the clones; where checked against another copy, unresolved V genes explain under half of the gap, and the rest is unexplained. V, J and clone size were drawn from that table, and D and trimming were deduced from the DNA. Counted in this sample were about 190,000 clones; more than 70% of them appeared once. Of the sample, 4% to 5% is held by the ten largest clones.

The paper as a whole reports these results and caveats: The amount of clinical and demographic metadata varied by source and participant and was provided uncurated.

V sheds 3 bases and J sheds 7 bases, leaving 15 bases between their ends. From the cysteine up to the phenylalanine, the CDR3 has a length of 14 residues. Only the CDR3 DNA is retained, 42 bases long and in frame from the first base. The germline V gene gives CDR1 as MDHEN and CDR2 as SYDVKM. This chain joins TRBV28 to TRBJ1-2, with the D gene not clear enough to name. The sample was peripheral blood. The sequence was obtained from a woman in her twenties or thirties with acute or convalescent COVID-19. The sequenced DNA is TGTGCCAGCAGTTTTCTAGGAGAGAGGTTTGGCTACACCTTC. It translates as CASSFLGERFGYTF.